The present T cell receptor beta chain was sequenced within a study of T cell clonality in common variable immunodeficiency. Findings of the study overall: Repertoire-complication correlations in CVID were limited by patient heterogeneity. Authors noted CVID clonality's cause needs subpopulation repertoire sequencing. Common variable immunodeficiency TCR beta sequences reportedly had fewer deletions and N-nucleotide insertions.

Only in-frame clones appear in the TCRdb table, and some are missing; sequencing was by immunoSEQ multiplex PCR. The table records tens of thousands of clones without singletons, the ten largest covering 5.4%. The sample holds many counts of this clone. What it binds is unknown. The CDR3 end lies 3 residues beyond the end of the read and is filled in from the germline J gene. From germline, CDR1 is WNHNN and CDR2 SYGVQD (reference sequence). This CDR3 region has 16 residues. J was trimmed by 2 bases and V by 1 base; bases with no gene match: 4. The chain links TRBV10-1 to TRBJ2-3, with TRBD2 matching 9 bases. What was sequenced was peripheral blood mononuclear cells. The receptor was isolated from a person between 18 and 75 years old in good health. The CDR3 here is CASSEYGGRDTDTQYF. Incomplete CDR3 DNA: TGCGCCAGCAGTGAGTATGGCGGGAGGGACACAGATACG.